This TCR beta chain was observed in a study of blood T cell repertoires in COVID-19. In the study overall: T cells, B-cell-depleted T cells, or PBMCs supplied cDNA or gDNA.

V trimming: 6 bases; J trimming: 4 bases; junction bases outside the gene matches: 8. The V gene's germline CDR1 is KGHSH and CDR2 LQKENI. This CDR3 is 15 amino acids long. Under the authors' procedure: Amplifying reference gene primers gave estimates of nucleated cell counts. Only in-frame clones appear in the TCRdb table, and some are missing; sequencing was by immunoSEQ multiplex PCR. That table supplies the V and J calls and clone size; D and trimming were determined from the DNA. The sample has over 250,000 clones, roughly 85% seen once; the top ten hold roughly 5%. Material: peripheral blood. The receptor was isolated from a man aged 45-65 years with active or convalescent COVID-19. The genes are TRBV18 and TRBJ1-4; 7 bases line up with TRBD1. CDR3 coding DNA: TGTGCCAGCTCCCGGACAGGACAATTTAATGAAAAACTGTTTTTT. Translating gives CASSRTGQFNEKLFF.